This T cell receptor (beta chain) came from a study of cytomegalovirus exposure and HLA in healthy donors. Study-level background: Prior work identified around 120 million unique TCR beta sequences in 150 million to 200 million T cells. In terms of ancestry, the Caucasian-associated cluster contained roughly 81% of the approximately 400 genotyped donors.

Concerning this clone: No antigen is known for it.

The primer mix had 60 Vbeta and 13 Jbeta primers. Produced via immunoSEQ multiplex PCR; TCRdb's table is partial and in-frame only. The table has about 97,000 clones, about 79% seen once. General study findings and limits: Equally common other TCR beta chains were less clonally expanded than HLA-associated ones, a later analysis found. Among the CMV-associated chains, a few were confirmed in vitro as specific for CMV antigens.

CDR3 size: 17 residues. Germline V gene data show CDR1 as SGHTA and CDR2 as FQGTGA. The V segment lost 1 base and the J segment 4 bases; nucleotides outside the gene matches: 6. The rearrangement joins TRBV7-3 to TRBJ2-1; 11 nucleotides line up with TRBD2. This receptor was taken from a male donor in good health and CMV-seropositive. Sequenced sample: PBMCs. This CDR3 is CASSLIPSGGRYNEQFF. The CDR3 nucleotides read TGTGCCAGCAGCTTAATTCCTAGCGGGGGGCGTTACAATGAGCAGTTCTTC.